This T cell receptor (beta chain) was found in a study of T cell repertoires in cytomegalovirus infection. Study-wide context: Public TCR beta signatures provided an indication of both CMV infection and a matching HLA type.

Study-level results: Pooled public TCR beta family frequency picked out CMV carriers with the relevant HLA.

TCRdb re-called the reads with MiXCR, one entry per CDR3 protein. The sample contains approximately 30,000 distinct CDR3 sequences, about 20% of which appear only once. For this clonotype: Its antigen remains unidentified. A read error may produce the germline difference seen at one junction end.

Looked up from germline, CDR1 is SNHLY and CDR2 is FYNNEI. The CDR3 is made up of 15 amino acids. Sequenced here: CD8+ T cells from cultured PBMCs, sampled from culture after CMV antigen stimulation. The chain combines TRBV2 with TRBJ1-2; D remains unclear. The clonotype comes from a human donor in good health (CMV status not recorded). Some clones in this sample may be carry-over from other donors' samples. As DNA, the CDR3 is TGTGCCAGCAGCGAAGGGTTTGTACAGAACTATGGCTACACCTTC. Translating gives CASSEGFVQNYGYTF. Together with reference TRBV2 and TRBJ1-2, the CDR3 gives the full variable domain: EPEVTQTPSHQVTQMGQEVILRCVPISNHLYFYWYRQILGQKVEFLVSFYNNEISEKSEIFDDQFSVERPDGSNFTLKIRSTKLEDSAMYFCASSEGFVQNYGYTFGSGTRLTVV.